The rows below give T cell receptor beta chains drawn from one sample of a study of T cell responses to AZD1222 COVID-19 vaccine. Clones were sequenced by immunoSEQ multiplex PCR, and TCRdb holds only the in-frame ones, with some missing. The sample has under 200,000 clones, roughly 92% seen once. The sample in question was peripheral blood, obtained on day 0 of AZD1222 vaccination. All receptors come from an adult in good health. Both conserved end residues are part of each CDR3. A D gene is named only where the DNA matches it firmly. The listing skips clone size in some rows; elsewhere it reads once, few, many or a size class.

D,V,size,J,CDR3,DNA
TRBD1,TRBV27,once,TRBJ1-2,CASSSAGTGERNTF,TGTGCCAGCAGTTCCGCCGGGACAGGGGAGAGGAACACCTTC
-,TRBV6-6,-,TRBJ1-3,CASSYQGRRSGNTIYF,TGTGCCAGCAGTTACCAGGGACGGCGCTCTGGAAACACCATATATTTT
-,TRBV2,-,TRBJ2-1,CASSETRPNNEQFF,TGTGCCAGCAGTGAAACCAGGCCCAATAATGAGCAGTTCTTC
-,TRBV5-4,-,TRBJ2-1,CASSLASANEQFF,TGTGCCAGCAGCTTGGCCTCGGCAAATGAGCAGTTCTTC
-,TRBV24-1,-,TRBJ1-2,CATSPGASYGYTF,TGTGCCACCTCCCCGGGGGCCTCCTATGGCTACACCTTC
TRBD2,TRBV6-5,-,TRBJ2-7,CASSYSRLAGYEQYF,TGTGCCAGCAGTTACTCCCGGCTAGCGGGCTACGAGCAGTACTTC
-,TRBV6-5,-,TRBJ2-7,CASSSVGTYAYEQYF,TGTGCCAGCAGTTCCGTCGGGACGTATGCCTACGAGCAGTACTTC
-,TRBV7-2,-,TRBJ2-1,CASSLVFLAPGMYNEQFF,TGTGCCAGCAGCTTAGTCTTTCTGGCCCCTGGGATGTACAATGAGCAGTTCTTC
TRBD1,TRBV7-3,-,TRBJ2-2,CASSNGQGTGELFF,TGTGCCAGCAGCAACGGACAGGGGACCGGGGAGCTGTTTTTT
TRBD1,TRBV7-9,-,TRBJ1-1,CASSDPLTGGLNTEAFF,TGTGCCAGCAGCGATCCATTAACAGGGGGGCTGAACACTGAAGCTTTCTTT
-,TRBV14,-,TRBJ1-1,CASSQVTGSPSPEAFF,TGTGCCAGCAGCCAAGTTACAGGTAGCCCCTCGCCTGAAGCTTTCTTT
TRBD1,TRBV7-8,-,TRBJ2-5,CASSYTTQGAKNTQYF,TGTGCCAGCAGTTACACAACCCAGGGGGCTAAGAACACCCAGTACTTC
-,TRBV2,-,TRBJ1-1,CASRGGDEAFF,TGTGCCAGCAGGGGCGGGGATGAAGCTTTCTTT
TRBD2,TRBV5-6,-,TRBJ2-3,CASRTLAGGAADTQYF,TGTGCCAGCAGAACACTAGCGGGAGGAGCCGCAGATACGCAGTATTTT
TRBD1,TRBV4-2,-,TRBJ1-5,CASSQDDRVGNQPQHF,TGTGCCAGCAGCCAAGATGACAGGGTGGGCAATCAGCCCCAGCATTTT
-,TRBV5-6,-,TRBJ1-2,CASSLGVRFGGNYGYTF,TGTGCCAGCAGCTTGGGGGTCAGATTCGGGGGTAACTATGGCTACACCTTC
-,TRBV11-3,once,TRBJ1-2,CASSLYNAGNYGYTF,TGTGCCAGCAGCTTGTATAACGCGGGGAACTATGGCTACACCTTC
-,TRBV6-5,-,TRBJ2-7,CASRKSYEQYF,TGTGCCAGCAGGAAATCCTACGAGCAGTACTTC
-,TRBV11-2,-,TRBJ2-7,CASSFGSSIPANEQYF,TGTGCCAGCAGTTTCGGGTCATCAATACCGGCCAACGAGCAGTACTTC
-,TRBV9,-,TRBJ1-5,CASSVEGSGNQPQHF,TGTGCCAGCAGCGTAGAGGGTTCGGGGAATCAGCCCCAGCATTTT
-,TRBV30,-,TRBJ1-2,CAWSPRDGYGYTF,TGTGCCTGGAGCCCCCGGGACGGCTATGGCTACACCTTC
-,TRBV7-8,-,TRBJ2-3,CASSFWGRTDTQYF,TGTGCCAGCAGCTTCTGGGGACGAACAGATACGCAGTATTTT
-,TRBV27,-,TRBJ1-1,CASGARGSTEAFF,TGTGCCAGCGGGGCCCGGGGGTCCACTGAAGCTTTCTTT
TRBD1,TRBV19,-,TRBJ1-2,CASSIMTGTGYTF,TGTGCCAGTAGTATAATGACAGGGACAGGCTACACCTTC
-,TRBV2,-,TRBJ1-2,CASSESRSGYTF,TGTGCCAGCAGTGAATCCAGGAGCGGCTACACCTTC
-,TRBV5-4,-,TRBJ2-3,CASSPPPELGPDTQYF,TGTGCCAGCAGCCCCCCCCCGGAGCTGGGCCCAGATACGCAGTATTTT
-,TRBV6-5,-,TRBJ1-2,CASSRVNYGYTF,TGTGCCAGCAGCAGGGTTAACTATGGCTACACCTTC
-,TRBV12-5,-,TRBJ1-1,CASLGGASTEAFF,TGTGCTAGTTTAGGGGGGGCAAGCACTGAAGCTTTCTTT
TRBD1,TRBV4-2,-,TRBJ1-1,CASSQEGQGTEAFF,TGTGCCAGCAGCCAAGAGGGACAGGGCACTGAAGCTTTCTTT
-,TRBV5-5,-,TRBJ1-1,CASSLAQREAFF,TGTGCCAGCAGCTTGGCCCAGCGGGAAGCTTTCTTT
-,TRBV27,few,TRBJ1-2,CASSLRVGFGLNYGYTF,TGTGCCAGCAGTTTACGTGTAGGGTTCGGCCTTAACTATGGCTACACCTTC
-,TRBV12-5,-,TRBJ1-1,CASGLGGRNTEAFF,TGTGCTAGTGGTTTGGGGGGTCGAAACACTGAAGCTTTCTTT
TRBD1,TRBV10-3,-,TRBJ1-1,CAITTGVKTEAFF,TGTGCCATCACAACAGGGGTGAAAACTGAAGCTTTCTTT
-,TRBV2,-,TRBJ1-4,CASSEAGTGNEKLFF,TGTGCCAGCAGTGAAGCAGGGACTGGTAATGAAAAACTGTTTTTT
TRBD1,TRBV19,-,TRBJ1-1,CASSRTGRNTEAFF,TGTGCCAGTAGTAGGACAGGCCGGAACACTGAAGCTTTCTTT
-,TRBV19,-,TRBJ2-3,CASSIDPSGAGTQYF,TGTGCCAGTAGTATAGATCCCAGCGGAGCGGGTACGCAGTATTTT
-,TRBV29-1,-,TRBJ1-1,CSARNTEAFF,TGCAGCGCCAGGAACACTGAAGCTTTCTTT
TRBD1,TRBV5-6,-,TRBJ1-1,CASSLPGTDTEAFF,TGTGCCAGCAGCTTGCCCGGGACAGACACTGAAGCTTTCTTT
-,TRBV7-9,-,TRBJ1-4,CASSLEGGVIGKLFF,TGTGCCAGCAGCTTAGAGGGAGGAGTCATTGGGAAACTGTTTTTT
-,TRBV6-2/TRBV6-3,-,TRBJ1-1,CASSSPYGIEAFF,TGTGCCAGCAGCTCACCGTATGGGATCGAAGCTTTCTTT
-,TRBV11-1,-,TRBJ2-7,CASSLGGRIGYEQYF,TGTGCCAGCAGCCTTGGGGGGCGTATTGGATACGAGCAGTACTTC
-,TRBV2,-,TRBJ1-1,CASKRETGTEAFF,TGTGCCAGCAAGCGAGAGACAGGCACTGAAGCTTTCTTT
-,TRBV15,-,TRBJ2-3,CATSRAGGGAGDTQYF,TGTGCCACCAGCAGAGCAGGCGGCGGGGCGGGAGATACGCAGTATTTT
TRBD2,TRBV5-1,-,TRBJ2-1,CASSLVAGGDNEQFF,TGCGCCAGCAGCTTGGTAGCGGGAGGGGACAATGAGCAGTTCTTC
TRBD1,TRBV11-2,-,TRBJ1-6,CASSLGRTGPPAPLHF,TGTGCCAGCAGCTTAGGTCGGACAGGGCCTCCGGCACCCCTCCACTTT
-,TRBV18,-,TRBJ2-7,CASSPVKGSNEQYF,TGTGCCAGCTCACCAGTCAAGGGTTCGAATGAGCAGTACTTC
-,TRBV6-6,-,TRBJ1-5,CASSYPAGGGNQPQHF,TGTGCCAGCAGTTACCCGGCGGGGGGAGGCAATCAGCCCCAGCATTTT
-,TRBV9,-,TRBJ1-6,CASSVGPDDSPLHF,TGTGCCAGCAGCGTGGGACCGGACGATTCACCCCTCCACTTT
TRBD2,TRBV24-1,-,TRBJ2-1,CATSDLGTSKFF,TGTGCCACCAGTGATTTGGGGACTAGTAAGTTCTTC
-,TRBV10-3,-,TRBJ1-4,CAISESRGWDEKLFF,TGTGCCATCAGTGAGTCGAGGGGGTGGGATGAAAAACTGTTTTTT
TRBD2,TRBV9,-,TRBJ2-1,CASSPPASGSASEQFF,TGTGCCAGCAGCCCACCGGCTAGCGGGAGTGCAAGTGAGCAGTTCTTC
-,TRBV3-1/TRBV3-2,-,TRBJ2-3,CASRGVEAPHGTDTQYF,TGTGCCAGCAGGGGGGTAGAAGCTCCTCACGGGACAGATACGCAGTATTTT
-,TRBV11-2,-,TRBJ2-7,CASSPPWLYEQYF,TGTGCCAGCAGCCCCCCTTGGCTTTACGAGCAGTACTTC
-,TRBV6-6,-,TRBJ2-5,CASSYSISLGTQYF,TGTGCCAGCAGTTACTCGATCTCTCTGGGGACCCAGTACTTC
-,TRBV19,once,TRBJ1-5,CASRGPEYRNNQPQHF,TGTGCCAGTAGGGGACCGGAATACAGGAACAATCAGCCCCAGCATTTT
-,TRBV5-1,-,TRBJ2-1,CASSLKLGSSYNEQFF,TGCGCCAGCAGCTTGAAATTGGGGAGCTCCTACAATGAGCAGTTCTTC
-,TRBV3-1/TRBV3-2,-,TRBJ1-1,CASSQDWSRLPNTEAFF,TGTGCCAGCAGCCAAGATTGGAGCCGCTTACCTAACACTGAAGCTTTCTTT
TRBD1,TRBV19,-,TRBJ1-2,CATLGGTVPNIYGYTF,TGTGCCACACTGGGTGGGACAGTCCCAAACATCTATGGCTACACCTTC
-,TRBV30,-,TRBJ1-1,CAWTMDELEAFF,TGTGCCTGGACTATGGACGAGCTTGAAGCTTTCTTT
-,TRBV28,few,TRBJ1-2,CASSPGPRDYGYTF,TGTGCCAGCAGCCCCGGGCCTCGCGACTATGGCTACACCTTC